This TCR beta chain was sequenced during a study of cytomegalovirus exposure and HLA in healthy donors. Points on this clone: Its antigen remains unidentified.

Primers for the PCR totalled 60 Vbeta and 13 Jbeta. The authors' processing: In a later analysis, about 9.9 million of tens of millions of unique beta chains occurred in at least two donors. Clones were read by immunoSEQ multiplex PCR, and TCRdb kept only the in-frame ones, dropping some. The D gene and trimming were derived from the DNA, and the V and J assignments and clone size from that table. The profile shows 150,000 to 200,000 clones, over 70% of them singletons. V dropped 4 bases and J dropped 4; count of bases not matched to a gene: 7. Germline CDR1 SGHTS, CDR2 YDEGEE. The CDR3 contains 14 residues. Study results and caveats: Within an earlier analysis, most TCR beta V segments proved productive either about 87% or about 30% of the time. Cytomegalovirus-associated status was assigned to some 160 TCR beta chains.

Material for sequencing was PBMCs. The V call is TRBV5-8, the J call TRBJ1-2; 7 bases map to TRBD1. This TCR came from a male donor in good health and CMV-seropositive. CDR3 coding DNA: TGTGCCAGCAGCGACGGGGACAGCTTCTATGGCTACACCTTC. Translated, it gives CASSDGDSFYGYTF.